The 17 T cell receptor beta chains in this list originate from one sample, sequenced in a study of blood T cell repertoires in COVID-19. Measured with immunoSEQ multiplex PCR; TCRdb has only the in-frame clones, and not every one. In the table there are 200,000 to 250,000 clones, 65% to 80% of which are singletons. Sequencing used peripheral blood. The receptors shown here come from a woman aged 40 to 49 with active or convalescent COVID-19.

This clone was picked up one time. This chain connects TRBV20-1 to TRBJ1-2; D not certain. Germline loops: CDR1 DFQATT, CDR2 SNEGSKA (reference sequence). The CDR3 extends over 13 amino acids. Trimming left V 3 bases short and J 4 bases short, with 12 bases between. This CDR3 is CSASHVAGYGYTF. The CDR3 bases are TGCAGTGCTAGTCACGTGGCAGGCTATGGCTACACCTTC.

The rearrangement uses TRBV11-2 and TRBJ2-1; TRBD2 might be the D (5 bases). Germline V lookup: CDR1 SGHAT, CDR2 FQNNGV. Trimming shortened V by 6 bases and J by 10 bases, and 19 bases separated the two germline ends. The CDR3 is 14 amino acids. In nucleotides, the CDR3 is TGTGCCAGCAGGCGATTGGGAGCGGAAGGCGAGCAGTTCTTC. This codes for CASRRLGAEGEQFF.

The rearrangement joins TRBV5-1 to TRBJ1-2; a possible D gene is TRBD1 (6 bases). Per germline, CDR1 SGHRS and CDR2 YFSETQ. Trimming took 5 bases from V and 1 from J, leaving 12 bases between them. There are 14 residues in the CDR3. The CDR3 here is CASRSPDSNYGYTF. In DNA, the CDR3 is TGCGCCAGCAGGAGTCCGGACAGTAACTATGGCTACACCTTC.

The chain recombines TRBV2 with TRBJ2-7, with a possible D match to TRBD2 (6 bases). Trimming cost V 6 bases and J 5 bases, with 17 bases left between them. Germline V gene data show CDR1 as SNHLY and CDR2 as FYNNEI. The CDR3 loop spans 14 amino acids. The CDR3 protein is CASSRKWEAHEQYV. In DNA, the CDR3 is TGTGCCAGCAGCCGTAAATGGGAGGCCCACGAGCAGTACGTC.

The chain has TRBV11-2 and TRBJ2-2, with a weak D call TRBD2 (7 bases). The V and J ends lost 3 bases and 4 bases respectively, with 9 bases between them. The CDR3 has 14 residues. The germline gives CDR1 SGHAT, CDR2 FQNNGV. The CDR3 nucleotides are TGTGCCAGCAGCTTCGGGGGGCGCACCGGGGAGCTGTTTTTT. Translation gives CASSFGGRTGELFF.

This chain links TRBV3-1 (or the pseudogene TRBV3-2) with TRBJ1-1; 7 bases are shared with TRBD1. The CDR3 totals 16 residues. Per germline, CDR1 LGHDT and CDR2 YNNKEL (reference sequence). Trimming cost V 4 bases and J 4 bases; bases outside gene matches: 12. The CDR3, as DNA: TGTGCCAGCAGCCCTCGGACAGGTTTCGCGATCACTGAAGCTTTCTTT. It translates to CASSPRTGFAITEAFF.

This chain uses TRBV2 with TRBJ1-6, with D unresolved. The CDR3 consists of 13 residues. Germline loops: CDR1 SNHLY, CDR2 FYNNEI. The V gene lost 7 bases and the J gene lost 3 bases, with 7 bases spanning the gap. The CDR3 DNA is TGTGCCAGCACCGGGGACTATAATTCACCCCTCCACTTT. This translates into CASTGDYNSPLHF. Variable domain in full (rest from reference TRBV2 and TRBJ1-6): EPEVTQTPSHQVTQMGQEVILRCVPISNHLYFYWYRQILGQKVEFLVSFYNNEISEKSEIFDDQFSVERPDGSNFTLKIRSTKLEDSAMYFCASTGDYNSPLHFGNGTRLTVT.

This rearrangement joins TRBV10-1 to TRBJ2-7; 10 nucleotides match TRBD1. Germline values: CDR1 WNHNN, CDR2 SYGVQD (reference sequence). CDR3 length: 16 residues. V lost 2 bases to trimming and J lost 2 bases; unmatched junction nucleotides: 6. In DNA, the CDR3 is TGCGCCAGCAGTGAGAGGGGACAGGGGCCTCCCTACGAGCAGTACGTC. Translation gives CASSERGQGPPYEQYV.

The gene calls are TRBV3-1 (or the pseudogene TRBV3-2) and TRBJ1-4; D unclear. Trimming left V 3 bases short and J 7 bases short, with 6 bases between. This CDR3 is built from 12 residues. Germline V lookup: CDR1 LGHDT, CDR2 YNNKEL (reference sequence). The CDR3, as DNA: TGTGCCAGCAGCCAGACTGCTGAAAAACTGTTTTTT. Amino acid sequence: CASSQTAEKLFF.

The genes are TRBV9 and TRBJ2-7, with no clear D. Trimming stripped 1 base from V and 0 bases from J, with 8 bases between. Germline lookup yields CDR1 SGDLS and CDR2 YYNGEE. This CDR3 is 14 amino acids long. CDR3 bases: TGTGCCAGCAGCGTATGGAGCAGCTCCTACGAGCAGTACTTC. Its translation: CASSVWSSSYEQYF.

This rearrangement joins TRBV7-9 to TRBJ1-3, with TRBD1 identical over 8 bases. J was trimmed by 0 bases and V by 4 bases; bases with no gene match: 2. Germline CDR1 SEHNR, CDR2 FQNEAQ (reference sequence). This CDR3 comprises 15 residues. The CDR3, as DNA: TGTGCCAGCAGCTCAACAGGGGGCTCTGGAAACACCATATATTTT. It encodes CASSSTGGSGNTIYF.

The chain recombines TRBV4-1 with TRBJ1-2, with no clear D. CDR3 size: 16 residues. The germline V gene encodes CDR1 MGHRA and CDR2 YSYEKL. The V end was cut by 4 bases, the J end by 6 bases, with 21 bases between. CDR3 nucleotides: TGCGCCAGCAGCCCCCGGGTCATTCCCCCGAACCATGGCTACACCTTC. This encodes CASSPRVIPPNHGYTF.

This chain joins TRBV27 and TRBJ1-1, with D possibly being TRBD1 (5 bases). The CDR3 is 13 amino acids. The germline CDR1 and CDR2 sequences are MNHEY and SMNVEV (reference sequence). Trimming shortened V by 0 bases and J by 4 bases, and 6 bases separated the two germline ends. The CDR3 bases are TGTGCCAGCAGTTTATCCAGGGCCACTGAAGCTTTCTTT. Translated, it gives CASSLSRATEAFF.

This clone was observed a few times. This same CDR3 is encoded by further DNA sequences in the sample. The chain uses TRBV15 and TRBJ2-2, with 9 bases that match TRBD1. The V gene end was trimmed by 5 bases and the J gene end by 6 bases; junction bases not matched to a gene: 4. The CDR3 covers 14 residues. CDR1 LNHNV and CDR2 YYDKDF come from the germline V gene (reference sequence). The CDR3 loop reads CATSRDRVAGELFF. DNA for the CDR3: TGTGCCACCAGCCGGGACAGGGTTGCCGGGGAGCTGTTTTTT.

Concerning this clone itself: The same CDR3 also results from other DNA sequences found in this sample. The rearrangement links TRBV7-9 to TRBJ1-2; D not resolved. The CDR3 runs to 11 residues. Trimming took 2 bases from V and 8 from J, leaving 6 bases between them. Germline lookup yields CDR1 SEHNR and CDR2 FQNEAQ (reference sequence). The CDR3 sequence: CASSLTEGYTF. DNA of the CDR3: TGTGCCAGCAGCTTAACAGAGGGCTACACCTTC.

The chain carries TRBV19 and TRBJ1-2, with 8 bases matching TRBD1. Unmatched junction bases numbered 9, after V lost 3 bases and J lost 0 bases. The CDR3 covers 17 residues. Germline loops: CDR1 LNHDA, CDR2 SQIVND (reference sequence). The CDR3 DNA is TGTGCCAGTAGTATCTGGCGACAGGGGCCCGCTAACTATGGCTACACCTTC. It specifies CASSIWRQGPANYGYTF.

This sequence joins TRBV11-2 and TRBJ2-5; 11 bases map to TRBD2. The CDR3 has 14 amino acids. With V trimmed by 4 bases and J by 7 bases, 5 bases remained unmatched. Germline loops: CDR1 SGHAT, CDR2 FQNNGV. CDR3 DNA sequence: TGTGCCAGCAGCTCCGGGACTAGCGGCTCGACCCAGTACTTC. It yields the protein CASSSGTSGSTQYF.